The 17 T cell receptor beta chains reported below all come from one sample, sequenced in a study of blood T cell repertoires in COVID-19. Only in-frame clones appear in the TCRdb table, and some are missing; sequencing was by immunoSEQ multiplex PCR. The sample lists approximately 130,000 clones; 80% were seen once. Material for sequencing was peripheral blood. Receptors originate from a human donor in a cohort sampled during active COVID-19.

This clone has a handful of counts. This sequence joins TRBV11-2 and TRBJ2-7; TRBD1 agrees at 7 bases. Per the germline V gene, CDR1 is SGHAT and CDR2 is FQNNGV. J was trimmed by 6 bases and V by 5 bases; bases with no gene match: 4. This CDR3 spans 12 amino acids. The chain's CDR3 is CASSQGEGEQYF. Written as DNA, the CDR3 is TGTGCCAGCAGCCAGGGGGAAGGCGAGCAGTACTTC.

In its sample, this clone was seen once. DNA of the CDR3: TGCGCCAGCAGGGGGGACAGGGACGAGCAGTACTTC. This translates into CASRGDRDEQYF. This chain connects TRBV5-1 to TRBJ2-7, with TRBD1 matching over 9 bases. CDR3 size: 12 residues. CDR1 is SGHRS and CDR2 is YFSETQ in the germline V gene. V lost 5 bases to trimming and J lost 5 bases; unmatched junction nucleotides: 2.

The chain is built from TRBV27 and TRBJ2-1, with 15 bases lining up with TRBD2. The V gene's germline CDR1 is MNHEY and CDR2 SMNVEV (reference sequence). V gave up 2 bases and J gave up 14 bases; unmatched junction bases: 10. The CDR3 runs to 16 residues. Written as DNA, the CDR3 is TGTGCCAGCAGTTTAAGCGGACTAGCGGGAGGGCCTCTCGAGTTCTTC. It specifies CASSLSGLAGGPLEFF.

This sequence joins TRBV6-6 and TRBJ1-5; weak D call: TRBD1 (5 bases). Trimming cost V 5 bases and J 5 bases, with 13 bases left between them. Germline V gene sequence: CDR1 MNHNY, CDR2 SVGAGI (reference sequence). This CDR3 comprises 14 residues. The CDR3 bases are TGTGCCAGCAGTACCCGACAGCTAGATCAGCCCCAGCATTTT. Amino acid sequence: CASSTRQLDQPQHF.

The chain employs TRBV10-3 and TRBJ1-1; a possible D gene is TRBD1 (5 bases). V lost 10 bases to trimming and J lost 5 bases, with 11 bases between them. Germline assignment: CDR1 ENHRY and CDR2 SYGVKD. CDR3 length: 11 residues. The CDR3 here is CASGTPTEAFF. The CDR3 DNA follows: TGTGCCAGCGGGACGCCGACTGAAGCTTTCTTT.

The chain employs TRBV5-4 and TRBJ1-1; D gene ambiguous. Germline assignment: CDR1 SGHNT and CDR2 YYREEE (reference sequence). Trimming stripped 1 base from V and 2 bases from J, with 12 bases between. The CDR3 is 15 amino acids. The DNA for the CDR3 is TGTGCCAGCAGCTTGTCTTGGGCGGGAAACACTGAAGCTTTCTTT. Encoded protein: CASSLSWAGNTEAFF. The full variable domain, rest sourced from reference TRBV5-4 and TRBJ1-1, is ETGVTQSPTHLIKTRGQQVTLRCSSQSGHNTVSWYQQALGQGPQFIFQYYREEENGRGNFPPRFSGLQFPNYSSELNVNALELDDSALYLCASSLSWAGNTEAFFGQGTRLTVV.

V usage is TRBV3-1 (or the pseudogene TRBV3-2) and J usage is TRBJ1-2; perhaps TRBD1 as D (5 bases). This CDR3 has 13 amino acids. CDR1 is LGHDT and CDR2 is YNNKEL in the germline V gene (reference sequence). Trimming took 4 bases from V and 8 from J, leaving 14 bases between them. The CDR3 DNA reads TGTGCCAGCAGCCCACAGGCCACCGGAGGCTACACCTTC. Amino acids: CASSPQATGGYTF.

The V and J genes are TRBV27 and TRBJ2-2, with D possibly being TRBD2 (6 bases). Germline loops: CDR1 MNHEY, CDR2 SMNVEV (reference sequence). CDR3 length: 13 amino acids. The V end was cut by 5 bases, the J end by 2 bases, with 6 bases between. DNA for the CDR3: TGTGCCAGCAGTGGGACTAACACCGGGGAGCTGTTTTTT. This gives the protein CASSGTNTGELFF.

The chain combines TRBV19 with TRBJ2-3, with 8 bases aligning to TRBD2. The germline V gene has CDR1 LNHDA and CDR2 SQIVND (reference sequence). Trimming removed 3 bases from V and 5 bases from J; junction bases left unmatched: 7. The CDR3 spans 15 residues. CDR3 loop: CASSIKGLELDTQYF. Written as DNA, the CDR3 is TGTGCCAGTAGTATTAAGGGACTAGAGCTAGATACGCAGTATTTT.

Comments on this clone: Other DNA sequences in the same sample also yield this CDR3. The genes are TRBV5-1 and TRBJ1-3; D is uncertain. This CDR3 has 15 residues. Trimming took 0 bases from V and 0 from J, leaving 7 bases between them. CDR1 is SGHRS, CDR2 YFSETQ, per germline. CDR3 DNA sequence: TGCGCCAGCAGCTTGGGCGGAAGCTCTGGAAACACCATATATTTT. This sequence encodes CASSLGGSSGNTIYF.

This clone has only one observation. This chain links TRBV3-1 (or the pseudogene TRBV3-2) with TRBJ2-3; TRBD2 aligns across 11 bases. The germline V gene has CDR1 LGHDT and CDR2 YNNKEL (reference sequence). After removal of 3 bases from V and 5 bases from J, the junction contained 16 bases not matched to a gene. CDR3 size: 19 residues. The CDR3 is CASSHRRRGLADSRDTQYF. DNA of the CDR3: TGTGCCAGCAGCCATCGCAGGAGGGGACTAGCGGATTCTCGAGATACGCAGTATTTT.

The genes are TRBV7-2 and TRBJ2-4, with TRBD1 identical over 7 bases. V lost 5 bases and J lost 1; bases outside the gene matches: 5. The CDR3 has 15 amino acids. Germline CDR1 SGHTA, CDR2 FQGNSA. The CDR3 spells CASSLPTGAKNIQYF. CDR3 DNA sequence: TGTGCCAGCAGCCTCCCGACAGGGGCCAAAAACATTCAGTACTTC.

V is TRBV7-9 and J is TRBJ2-2, with 8 bases matching TRBD1. Unmatched junction bases numbered 7, after V lost 1 base and J lost 6 bases. Germline loops: CDR1 SEHNR, CDR2 FQNEAQ (reference sequence). This CDR3 comprises 16 residues. The CDR3 sequence: CASSLGTGSRSGELFF. DNA for the CDR3: TGTGCCAGCAGCTTAGGGACAGGGTCCCGGTCCGGGGAGCTGTTTTTT.

The chain carries TRBV6-5 and TRBJ1-1, with 7 bases that match TRBD1. The trim removed 4 bases at V and 7 bases at J, leaving 6 bases unmatched. The CDR3 extends over 13 amino acids. CDR1 and CDR2 (germline): MNHEY, SVGAGI. The CDR3 DNA is TGTGCCAGCAGTTTACTACAGGGGTTTGAAGCTTTCTTT. It is translated as CASSLLQGFEAFF.

J is TRBJ2-3 and V is TRBV7-9; 13 bases match TRBD2. Germline CDR1 and CDR2: SEHNR and FQNEAQ (reference sequence). This CDR3 is 16 amino acids long. V trimming: 2 bases; J trimming: 3 bases; junction bases outside the gene matches: 2. CDR3 bases: TGTGCCAGCAGCTTACGGACTAGCGGGAGAACAGATACGCAGTATTTT. It encodes CASSLRTSGRTDTQYF.

The chain carries TRBV18 and TRBJ2-1, with D maybe TRBD1 (7 bases). The germline V gene encodes CDR1 KGHSH and CDR2 LQKENI. The CDR3 runs to 15 residues. The V and J ends lost 8 bases and 0 bases respectively, with 14 bases between them. As DNA, the CDR3 is TGTGCCAGCCTCCCAGGGGGGAGCTCCTACAATGAGCAGTTCTTC. It translates to CASLPGGSSYNEQFF.

This sequence joins TRBV6-6 and TRBJ1-3, with 9 bases matching TRBD1. The CDR3 loop spans 14 amino acids. CDR1 and CDR2 from the germline V gene are MNHNY and SVGAGI (reference sequence). The V and J ends lost 6 bases and 3 bases, in that order; junction bases with no gene match: 3. CDR3 protein: CASRQGAGGNTIYF. DNA of the CDR3: TGTGCCAGCAGACAGGGGGCGGGTGGAAACACCATATATTTT.